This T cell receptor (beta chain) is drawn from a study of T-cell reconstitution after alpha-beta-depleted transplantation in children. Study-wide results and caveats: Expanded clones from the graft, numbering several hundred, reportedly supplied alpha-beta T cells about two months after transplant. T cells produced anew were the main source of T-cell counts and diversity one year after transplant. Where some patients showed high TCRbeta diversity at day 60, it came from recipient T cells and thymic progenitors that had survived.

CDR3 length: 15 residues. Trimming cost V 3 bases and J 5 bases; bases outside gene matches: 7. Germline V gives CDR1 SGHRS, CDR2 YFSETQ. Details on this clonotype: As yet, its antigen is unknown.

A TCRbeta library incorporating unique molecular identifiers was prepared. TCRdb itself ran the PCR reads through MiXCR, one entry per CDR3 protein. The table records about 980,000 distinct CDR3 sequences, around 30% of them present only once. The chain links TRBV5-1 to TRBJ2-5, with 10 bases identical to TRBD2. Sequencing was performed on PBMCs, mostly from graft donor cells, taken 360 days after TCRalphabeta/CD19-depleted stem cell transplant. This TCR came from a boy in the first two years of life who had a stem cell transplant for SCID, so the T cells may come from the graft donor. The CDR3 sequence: CASSYGLAVAETQYF. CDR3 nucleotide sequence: TGCGCCAGCAGCTACGGACTAGCGGTGGCGGAGACCCAGTACTTC. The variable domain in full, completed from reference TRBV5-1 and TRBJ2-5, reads KAGVTQTPRYLIKTRGQQVTLSCSPISGHRSVSWYQQTPGQGLQFLFEYFSETQRNKGNFPGRFSGRQFSNSRSEMNVSTLELGDSALYLCASSYGLAVAETQYFGPGTRLLVL.